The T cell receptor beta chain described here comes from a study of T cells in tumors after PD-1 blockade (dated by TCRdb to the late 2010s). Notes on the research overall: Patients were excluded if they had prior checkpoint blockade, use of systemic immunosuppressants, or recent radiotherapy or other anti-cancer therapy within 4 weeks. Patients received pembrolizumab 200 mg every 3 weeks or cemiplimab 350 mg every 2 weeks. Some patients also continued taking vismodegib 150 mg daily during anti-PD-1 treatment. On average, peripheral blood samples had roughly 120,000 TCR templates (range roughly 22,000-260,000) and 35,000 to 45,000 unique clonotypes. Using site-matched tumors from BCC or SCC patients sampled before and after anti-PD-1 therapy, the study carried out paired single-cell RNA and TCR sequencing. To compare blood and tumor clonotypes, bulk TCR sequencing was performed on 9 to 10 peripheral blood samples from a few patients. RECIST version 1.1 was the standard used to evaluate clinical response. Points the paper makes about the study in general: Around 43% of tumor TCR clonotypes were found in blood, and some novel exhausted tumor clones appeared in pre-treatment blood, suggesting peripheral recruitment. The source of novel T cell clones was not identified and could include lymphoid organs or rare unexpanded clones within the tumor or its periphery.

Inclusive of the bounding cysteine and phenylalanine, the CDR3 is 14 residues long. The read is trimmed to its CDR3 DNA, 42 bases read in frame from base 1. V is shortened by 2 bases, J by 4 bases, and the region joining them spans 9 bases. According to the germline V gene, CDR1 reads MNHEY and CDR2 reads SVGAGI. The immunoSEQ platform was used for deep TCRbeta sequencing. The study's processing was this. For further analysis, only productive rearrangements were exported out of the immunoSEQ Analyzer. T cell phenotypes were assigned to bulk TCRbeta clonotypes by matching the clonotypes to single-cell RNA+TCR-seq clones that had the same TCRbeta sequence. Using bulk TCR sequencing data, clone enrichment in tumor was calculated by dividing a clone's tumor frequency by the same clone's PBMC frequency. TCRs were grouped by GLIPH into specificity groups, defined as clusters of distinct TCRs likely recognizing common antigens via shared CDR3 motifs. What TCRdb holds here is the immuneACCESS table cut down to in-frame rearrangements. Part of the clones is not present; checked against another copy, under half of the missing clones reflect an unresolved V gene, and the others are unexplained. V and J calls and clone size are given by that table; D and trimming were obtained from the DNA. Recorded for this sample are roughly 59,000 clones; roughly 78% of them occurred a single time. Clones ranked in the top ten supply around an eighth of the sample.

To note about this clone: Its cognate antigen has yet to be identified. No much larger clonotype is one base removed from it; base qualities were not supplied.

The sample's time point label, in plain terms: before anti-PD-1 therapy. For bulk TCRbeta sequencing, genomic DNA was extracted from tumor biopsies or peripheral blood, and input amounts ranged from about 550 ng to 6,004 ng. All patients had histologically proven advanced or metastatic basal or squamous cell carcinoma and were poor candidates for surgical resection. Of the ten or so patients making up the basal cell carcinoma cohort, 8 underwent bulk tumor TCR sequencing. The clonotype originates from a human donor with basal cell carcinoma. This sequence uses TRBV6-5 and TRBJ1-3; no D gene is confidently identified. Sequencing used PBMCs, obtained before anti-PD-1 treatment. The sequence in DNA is TGTGCCAGCAGTTACGACACCATAGGAAACACCATATATTTT. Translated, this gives CASSYDTIGNTIYF.